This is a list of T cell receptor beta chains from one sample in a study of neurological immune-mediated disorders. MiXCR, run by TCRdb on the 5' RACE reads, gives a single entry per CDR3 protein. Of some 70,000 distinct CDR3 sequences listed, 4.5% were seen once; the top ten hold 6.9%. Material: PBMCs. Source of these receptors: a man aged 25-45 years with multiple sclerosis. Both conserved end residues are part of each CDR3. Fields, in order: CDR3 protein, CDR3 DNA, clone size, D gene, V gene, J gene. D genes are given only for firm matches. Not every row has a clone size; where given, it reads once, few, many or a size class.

cdr3_aa: CASSFWQGASYGYTF
cdr3_nt: TGTGCCAGCAGCTTCTGGCAGGGGGCGTCCTATGGCTACACCTTC
clone_size: many
d_call: TRBD1
v_call: TRBV5-6
j_call: TRBJ1-2

cdr3_aa: CSARRAGVHYGYTF
cdr3_nt: TGCAGTGCTAGGAGGGCGGGGGTCCACTATGGCTACACCTTC
clone_size: NA
d_call: NA
v_call: TRBV20-1
j_call: TRBJ1-2

cdr3_aa: CASSFLLDNSYEQYF
cdr3_nt: TGTGCCAGCAGTTTCCTTCTGGACAACTCCTACGAGCAGTACTTC
clone_size: NA
d_call: NA
v_call: TRBV12-3/TRBV12-4
j_call: TRBJ2-7

cdr3_aa: CASSPRNTGELFF
cdr3_nt: TGTGCCAGCAGTCCTAGAAACACCGGGGAGCTGTTTTTT
clone_size: NA
d_call: NA
v_call: TRBV12-3/TRBV12-4
j_call: TRBJ2-2

cdr3_aa: CASREGQGGEKLFF
cdr3_nt: TGCGCCAGCAGAGAGGGACAGGGCGGCGAAAAACTGTTTTTT
clone_size: few
d_call: TRBD1
v_call: TRBV5-1
j_call: TRBJ1-4

cdr3_aa: CASSQGGRGDTQYF
cdr3_nt: TGTGCCAGCAGCCAAGGGGGGAGAGGAGATACGCAGTATTTT
clone_size: many
d_call: NA
v_call: TRBV3-1
j_call: TRBJ2-3

cdr3_aa: CASSPLGGAGSGANVLTF
cdr3_nt: TGTGCCAGCAGCCCGCTTGGCGGGGCCGGCTCTGGGGCCAACGTCCTGACTTTC
clone_size: many
d_call: NA
v_call: TRBV7-3
j_call: TRBJ2-6

cdr3_aa: CASREGQTNTEAFF
cdr3_nt: TGTGCCAGCAGGGAGGGACAGACGAACACTGAAGCTTTCTTT
clone_size: few
d_call: TRBD1
v_call: TRBV6-1
j_call: TRBJ1-1

cdr3_aa: CASSLARNTEAFF
cdr3_nt: TGCGCCAGCAGCTTGGCCAGGAACACTGAAGCTTTCTTT
clone_size: many
d_call: NA
v_call: TRBV5-1
j_call: TRBJ1-1

cdr3_aa: CASSESYRVGYTEAFF
cdr3_nt: TGTGCCAGCAGTGAATCATACAGGGTAGGGTACACTGAAGCTTTCTTT
clone_size: many
d_call: NA
v_call: TRBV25-1
j_call: TRBJ1-1

cdr3_aa: CASSSTPDEQYF
cdr3_nt: TGTGCCAGCAGTTCGACCCCTGACGAGCAGTACTTC
clone_size: NA
d_call: NA
v_call: TRBV12-3/TRBV12-4
j_call: TRBJ2-7

cdr3_aa: CASSSPLAGGTSFPFTDTQYF
cdr3_nt: TGTGCCAGCAGCTCCCCTTTGGCAGGGGGCACCTCATTCCCTTTCACAGATACGCAGTATTTT
clone_size: many
d_call: TRBD1
v_call: TRBV27
j_call: TRBJ2-3

cdr3_aa: CSARVGTDTQYF
cdr3_nt: TGCAGTGCTAGGGTAGGCACAGATACGCAGTATTTT
clone_size: many
d_call: NA
v_call: TRBV20-1
j_call: TRBJ2-3

cdr3_aa: CASSMINEQFF
cdr3_nt: TGTGCCAGCAGCATGATTAATGAGCAGTTCTTC
clone_size: many
d_call: NA
v_call: TRBV7-8
j_call: TRBJ2-1

cdr3_aa: CGGTTDTQYF
cdr3_nt: TGCGGGGGTACCACAGATACGCAGTATTTT
clone_size: many
d_call: NA
v_call: TRBV29-1
j_call: TRBJ2-3

cdr3_aa: CSARRGPRQPQHF
cdr3_nt: TGCAGTGCCCGGAGGGGGCCTCGGCAGCCCCAGCATTTT
clone_size: many
d_call: TRBD1
v_call: TRBV20-1
j_call: TRBJ1-5

cdr3_aa: CSAWRLGMNTEAFF
cdr3_nt: TGCAGTGCATGGCGGCTGGGTATGAACACTGAAGCTTTCTTT
clone_size: many
d_call: NA
v_call: TRBV20-1
j_call: TRBJ1-1

cdr3_aa: CASSRGNEQYF
cdr3_nt: TGTGCCAGCAGCCGGGGGAACGAGCAGTACTTC
clone_size: many
d_call: NA
v_call: TRBV6-5
j_call: TRBJ2-7

cdr3_aa: CSASAAGGAKGLTEAFF
cdr3_nt: TGCAGTGCTAGCGCTGCAGGGGGGGCGAAGGGTCTTACTGAAGCTTTCTTT
clone_size: NA
d_call: TRBD1
v_call: TRBV20-1
j_call: TRBJ1-1

cdr3_aa: CSARGIEDYNEQFF
cdr3_nt: TGCAGTGCTAGAGGCATAGAAGACTACAATGAGCAGTTCTTC
clone_size: many
d_call: NA
v_call: TRBV20-1
j_call: TRBJ2-1

cdr3_aa: CASRFDSGNQPQHF
cdr3_nt: TGCGCCAGCAGATTCGACAGTGGCAATCAGCCCCAGCATTTT
clone_size: many
d_call: NA
v_call: TRBV5-1
j_call: TRBJ1-5

cdr3_aa: CASSARTGNEKLFF
cdr3_nt: TGTGCCAGCAGTGCGCGGACGGGTAATGAAAAACTGTTTTTT
clone_size: NA
d_call: NA
v_call: TRBV9
j_call: TRBJ1-4

cdr3_aa: CASSGRGTGELFF
cdr3_nt: TGTGCCAGCAGCGGCAGGGGCACCGGGGAGCTGTTTTTT
clone_size: many
d_call: NA
v_call: TRBV9
j_call: TRBJ2-2

cdr3_aa: CAWSDRGGFTDTQYF
cdr3_nt: TGTGCCTGGAGTGATCGCGGCGGATTCACAGATACGCAGTATTTT
clone_size: many
d_call: NA
v_call: TRBV30
j_call: TRBJ2-3

cdr3_aa: CSAQGSLFNEQFF
cdr3_nt: TGCAGCGCGCAGGGGTCCCTTTTCAATGAGCAGTTCTTC
clone_size: many
d_call: NA
v_call: TRBV29-1
j_call: TRBJ2-1

cdr3_aa: CASSRIGTSTDTQYF
cdr3_nt: TGTGCCAGCAGTCGGATAGGGACTAGCACAGATACGCAGTATTTT
clone_size: many
d_call: NA
v_call: TRBV12-3/TRBV12-4
j_call: TRBJ2-3

cdr3_aa: CASSLDRSSYEQYF
cdr3_nt: TGTGCCAGCAGCTTAGATCGCAGCTCCTACGAGCAGTACTTC
clone_size: NA
d_call: NA
v_call: TRBV7-7
j_call: TRBJ2-7

cdr3_aa: CASSLGGPNTEAFF
cdr3_nt: TGTGCCAGCAGTTTAGGGGGCCCGAACACTGAAGCTTTCTTT
clone_size: many
d_call: NA
v_call: TRBV12-3/TRBV12-4
j_call: TRBJ1-1

cdr3_aa: CSATGLIKETQYF
cdr3_nt: TGCAGTGCTACGGGACTCATAAAAGAGACCCAGTACTTC
clone_size: many
d_call: NA
v_call: TRBV20-1
j_call: TRBJ2-5

cdr3_aa: CASTGQMDRGKLFF
cdr3_nt: TGTGCCAGCACCGGACAAATGGACAGAGGAAAACTGTTTTTT
clone_size: NA
d_call: NA
v_call: TRBV11-1
j_call: TRBJ1-4

cdr3_aa: CAITQDPSGEKLFF
cdr3_nt: TGTGCCATCACCCAGGACCCCTCCGGGGAAAAACTGTTTTTT
clone_size: few
d_call: NA
v_call: TRBV10-3
j_call: TRBJ1-4

cdr3_aa: CASSSGKKLGYTF
cdr3_nt: TGCGCCAGCAGCTCGGGAAAGAAGCTGGGCTACACCTTC
clone_size: NA
d_call: NA
v_call: TRBV5-1
j_call: TRBJ1-2

cdr3_aa: CASSLRVGGTKNIQYF
cdr3_nt: TGCGCCAGCAGCTTGCGAGTAGGGGGAACCAAAAACATTCAGTACTTC
clone_size: NA
d_call: NA
v_call: TRBV5-1
j_call: TRBJ2-4

cdr3_aa: CASKVRRHTGELFF
cdr3_nt: TGTGCCAGCAAGGTCAGGCGGCACACCGGGGAGCTGTTTTTT
clone_size: many
d_call: NA
v_call: TRBV12-3/TRBV12-4
j_call: TRBJ2-2

cdr3_aa: CASSFGGRSTEAFF
cdr3_nt: TGTGCCAGCAGTTTTGGAGGGCGCAGCACTGAAGCTTTCTTT
clone_size: many
d_call: NA
v_call: TRBV12-3/TRBV12-4
j_call: TRBJ1-1

cdr3_aa: CSVRGGGYGYTF
cdr3_nt: TGCAGCGTCCGGGGAGGGGGCTATGGCTACACCTTC
clone_size: many
d_call: NA
v_call: TRBV29-1
j_call: TRBJ1-2

cdr3_aa: CASSLGGPEAFF
cdr3_nt: TGTGCCAGCAGCTTGGGCGGGCCTGAAGCTTTCTTT
clone_size: many
d_call: NA
v_call: TRBV11-1
j_call: TRBJ1-1

cdr3_aa: CASSFRDKRETQYF
cdr3_nt: TGTGCCAGCAGTTTTCGAGACAAGCGGGAGACCCAGTACTTC
clone_size: few
d_call: NA
v_call: TRBV12-3/TRBV12-4
j_call: TRBJ2-5

cdr3_aa: CASSRITGGRSNQPQHF
cdr3_nt: TGTGCCAGCAGCCGAATCACAGGGGGCCGGAGCAATCAGCCCCAGCATTTT
clone_size: many
d_call: TRBD1
v_call: TRBV7-8
j_call: TRBJ1-5

cdr3_aa: CASSQGPVGTGTQPQHF
cdr3_nt: TGCGCCAGCAGCCAAGGTCCAGTAGGGACAGGGACCCAGCCCCAGCATTTT
clone_size: many
d_call: TRBD1
v_call: TRBV4-1
j_call: TRBJ1-5

cdr3_aa: CASGPRQGVAEAFF
cdr3_nt: TGTGCCAGCGGCCCTCGGCAGGGAGTCGCTGAAGCTTTCTTT
clone_size: many
d_call: NA
v_call: TRBV7-2
j_call: TRBJ1-1

cdr3_aa: CASSLGQIYGYTF
cdr3_nt: TGTGCCAGCAGCTTAGGACAGATCTATGGCTACACCTTC
clone_size: many
d_call: NA
v_call: TRBV11-2
j_call: TRBJ1-2

cdr3_aa: CASSSDGRDTQYF
cdr3_nt: TGCGCCAGCAGCTCCGACGGGAGAGATACGCAGTATTTT
clone_size: many
d_call: NA
v_call: TRBV5-1
j_call: TRBJ2-3

cdr3_aa: CASSYEGREETQYF
cdr3_nt: TGTGCCAGCAGTTACGAGGGGCGCGAAGAGACCCAGTACTTC
clone_size: few
d_call: NA
v_call: TRBV6-2/TRBV6-3
j_call: TRBJ2-5

cdr3_aa: CASSLQGLLAKNIQYF
cdr3_nt: TGCGCCAGCAGCTTGCAAGGACTTCTAGCCAAAAACATTCAGTACTTC
clone_size: NA
d_call: NA
v_call: TRBV5-1
j_call: TRBJ2-4

cdr3_aa: CASSLAGGYISYNEQFF
cdr3_nt: TGCGCCAGCAGCTTGGCCGGAGGATATATCTCCTACAATGAGCAGTTCTTC
clone_size: NA
d_call: NA
v_call: TRBV5-1
j_call: TRBJ2-1

cdr3_aa: CASSRLPSYEQYF
cdr3_nt: TGTGCCAGCAGTCGACTTCCCTCCTACGAGCAGTACTTC
clone_size: NA
d_call: NA
v_call: TRBV2
j_call: TRBJ2-7

cdr3_aa: CSARRGGSNQPQHF
cdr3_nt: TGCAGTGCTAGAAGGGGGGGAAGCAATCAGCCCCAGCATTTT
clone_size: NA
d_call: NA
v_call: TRBV20-1
j_call: TRBJ1-5

cdr3_aa: CASSVRASGGSYEQYF
cdr3_nt: TGTGCCAGCAGCGTACGAGCTAGCGGGGGTTCTTACGAGCAGTACTTC
clone_size: many
d_call: TRBD2
v_call: TRBV7-2
j_call: TRBJ2-7

cdr3_aa: CASSNGRDSGANVLTF
cdr3_nt: TGCGCCAGCAGCAACGGACGGGACTCTGGGGCCAACGTCCTGACTTTC
clone_size: many
d_call: NA
v_call: TRBV5-1
j_call: TRBJ2-6

cdr3_aa: CASSPLQGAGEKLFF
cdr3_nt: TGTGCCAGCAGCCCGTTACAGGGCGCGGGGGAAAAACTGTTTTTT
clone_size: many
d_call: NA
v_call: TRBV12-3/TRBV12-4
j_call: TRBJ1-4

cdr3_aa: CASSSGGNSYEQYF
cdr3_nt: TGTGCCAGCAGCTCGGGGGGTAACTCCTACGAGCAGTACTTC
clone_size: many
d_call: TRBD2
v_call: TRBV5-5
j_call: TRBJ2-7

cdr3_aa: CASSLAGDRVAYEQYF
cdr3_nt: TGTGCCAGCAGCTTAGCCGGGGACAGGGTGGCCTACGAGCAGTACTTC
clone_size: NA
d_call: TRBD1
v_call: TRBV7-8
j_call: TRBJ2-7

cdr3_aa: CASSPTFSRSTEAFF
cdr3_nt: TGTGCCAGCAGTCCTACCTTCTCGCGGAGCACTGAAGCTTTCTTT
clone_size: NA
d_call: NA
v_call: TRBV6-4
j_call: TRBJ1-1